Below are 20 T cell receptor beta chains sequenced from a single sample in a study of CD8 T cells in Susac syndrome. The RNA, 0.5 to 1 ug, was put through reverse transcription using random hexamers. TCRdb reprocessed the immunoSEQ multiplex PCR reads with MiXCR, giving one entry per CDR3 protein. The sample records approximately 140,000 distinct CDR3 sequences, about 95% being singletons. The sequenced sample consisted of CD4+ T cells from PBMCs. These receptors were collected from a human donor with multiple sclerosis.

The J gene is TRBJ1-4, the V gene TRBV30; no reliable D call. With 2 bases removed from V and 8 bases from J, the gap between germline ends came to 12 bases. The CDR3 extends over 13 amino acids. Per germline, CDR1 GTSNPN and CDR2 SVGIG (reference sequence). CDR3 residues: CAWSLLSGEKLFF. The CDR3 DNA follows: TGTGCCTGGAGTCTCCTGTCCGGGGAAAAACTGTTTTTT.

The chain recombines TRBV29-1 with TRBJ2-1; weak D call: TRBD1 (7 bases). CDR3 length: 13 residues. Per germline, CDR1 SQVTM and CDR2 ANQGSEA. V gave up 7 bases and J gave up 7 bases, with 17 bases separating them. The CDR3 here is CSAPPQGGNEQFF. CDR3 nucleotide sequence: TGCAGCGCCCCCCCGCAGGGGGGAAATGAGCAGTTCTTC.

The V gene is TRBV3-1, the J gene TRBJ1-5; tentatively, D is TRBD1 (5 bases). Trimming shortened V by 5 bases and J by 2 bases, and 16 bases separated the two germline ends. The CDR3 is 16 amino acids. Germline-derived CDR1 and CDR2 are LGHDT and YNNKEL (reference sequence). The CDR3 DNA is TGTGCCAGCAGCAAATCCAGGGTGGATGGCAATCAGCCCCAGCATTTT. This gives the protein CASSKSRVDGNQPQHF.

In DNA form, the CDR3 reads TGTGCCAGCAGATTGGACAGGGGCAATCAGCCCCAGCATTTT. Translation gives CASRLDRGNQPQHF. The V gene is TRBV2, the J gene TRBJ1-5; 8 nucleotides agree with TRBD1. Germline-derived CDR1 and CDR2 are SNHLY and FYNNEI. This CDR3 region has 14 residues. The V gene end was trimmed by 6 bases and the J gene end by 2 bases; junction bases not matched to a gene: 3.

This clonotype is a singleton in its sample. V usage is TRBV20-1 and J usage is TRBJ2-3; D is possibly TRBD2 (6 bases). The germline V and J ends were trimmed by 3 bases and 2 bases, with 15 bases remaining between them. The CDR3 loop spans 15 amino acids. Germline V CDR1 and CDR2: DFQATT, SNEGSKA (reference sequence). This chain's CDR3 is CSASPIAAITDTQYF. Here the CDR3 DNA reads TGCAGTGCTAGTCCCATAGCGGCAATCACAGATACGCAGTATTTT.

This rearrangement joins TRBV7-2 to TRBJ1-4; 10 bases line up with TRBD1. Germline V gene sequence: CDR1 SGHTA, CDR2 FQGNSA. This CDR3 has 15 residues. J gave up 12 bases and V 5 bases, and 12 bases lay outside the gene matches. CDR3: CASSVRPGTGVQLFF. The CDR3 coding sequence is TGTGCCAGCAGCGTACGTCCCGGGACAGGGGTACAACTGTTTTTT.

The chain is built from TRBV18 and TRBJ2-1; D is unclear. The germline V gene has CDR1 KGHSH and CDR2 LQKENI. Trimming left V 2 bases short and J 6 bases short, with 8 bases between. The length of the CDR3 is 13 residues. CDR3 amino acids: CASSPDRTNEQFF. The DNA for the CDR3 is TGTGCCAGCTCACCAGATCGAACCAATGAGCAGTTCTTC.

The genes are TRBV7-9 and TRBJ2-7, with D perhaps TRBD2 (7 bases). Germline CDR1 SEHNR, CDR2 FQNEAQ (reference sequence). The CDR3 spans 16 residues. The V end was cut by 2 bases, the J end by 2 bases, with 16 bases between. Here the CDR3 reads CASSLLGGDPTYEQYF. As DNA, the CDR3 is TGTGCCAGCAGCTTATTAGGGGGGGACCCCACCTACGAGCAGTACTTC.

The chain links TRBV20-1 to TRBJ2-7; D is tentatively TRBD1 or TRBD2 (5 bases each). V lost 4 bases to trimming and J lost 10 bases, with 17 bases between them. From germline, CDR1 is DFQATT and CDR2 SNEGSKA (reference sequence). The CDR3 is made up of 12 amino acids. The CDR3 region is CSATGTYGKQYF. The DNA of the CDR3 is TGCAGTGCTACCGGGACGTACGGGAAACAGTACTTC.

The V call is TRBV29-1, the J call TRBJ2-5, with a tentative D call TRBD1 (7 bases). Trimming shortened V by 7 bases and J by 3 bases, and 12 bases separated the two germline ends. This CDR3 has 12 amino acids. Germline V CDR1 and CDR2: SQVTM, ANQGSEA. In nucleotides, the CDR3 is TGCAGCGCGGACAGGACTAAAGAGACCCAGTACTTC. Amino acid sequence: CSADRTKETQYF.

CDR3 sequence reads: CASSFSGRTSGNTIYF. CDR3 coding DNA: TGTGCCAGCAGCTTTTCGGGACGGACCTCTGGAAACACCATATATTTT. The chain is built from TRBV11-1 and TRBJ1-3, with D perhaps matching TRBD1 (5 bases). The ends were cut back, 3 bases at V and 0 bases at J, with 12 bases in the middle. Germline V gives CDR1 SGHAT, CDR2 FQDESV (reference sequence). This CDR3 comprises 16 residues. Full variable domain (outside the CDR3, taken from reference TRBV11-1 and TRBJ1-3): EAEVAQSPRYKITEKSQAVAFWCDPISGHATLYWYRQILGQGPELLVQFQDESVVDDSQLPKDRFSAERLKGVDSTLKIQPAELGDSAMYLCASSFSGRTSGNTIYFGEGSWLTVV.

This chain connects TRBV19 to TRBJ1-5; D call uncertain. CDR1 is LNHDA and CDR2 is SQIVND in the germline V gene (reference sequence). V dropped 6 bases and J dropped 4 bases, with 10 bases sitting between them. This CDR3 contains 13 residues. CDR3 loop: CASSHLRNQPQHF. Written as DNA, the CDR3 is TGTGCCAGTAGCCACCTCCGAAATCAGCCCCAGCATTTT.

CDR3 bases: TGTGCCAGCAGTTCCCCCTCCGGGACAGGGAGAGAGACCCAGTACTTC. It is translated as CASSSPSGTGRETQYF. This rearrangement joins TRBV28 to TRBJ2-5; TRBD1 matches 9 bases. This CDR3 spans 16 amino acids. J was trimmed by 4 bases and V by 4 bases; bases with no gene match: 10. CDR1 and CDR2 from the germline V gene are MDHEN and SYDVKM.

V and J are TRBV30 and TRBJ2-2; D is undetermined. The CDR3 consists of 13 residues. The V end was cut by 3 bases, the J end by 6 bases, with 11 bases between. CDR1 is GTSNPN, CDR2 SVGIG, per germline (reference sequence). CDR3 bases: TGTGCCTGGAGATTCGTGGGCCCCGGGGAGCTGTTTTTT. This translates into CAWRFVGPGELFF.

This rearrangement joins TRBV28 to TRBJ2-3; perhaps TRBD2 as D (6 bases). The germline V gene encodes CDR1 MDHEN and CDR2 SYDVKM. V lost 3 bases to trimming and J lost 4 bases, with 23 bases between them. This CDR3 contains 18 residues. The CDR3 nucleotides read TGTGCCAGCAGTTTCTCTCCAGGTTTGGGGGGTATCGCAGATACGCAGTATTTT. This sequence encodes CASSFSPGLGGIADTQYF.

The chain employs TRBV5-1 and TRBJ2-4; D remains ambiguous. This CDR3 spans 14 amino acids. Germline V gene sequence: CDR1 SGHRS, CDR2 YFSETQ. V shed 2 bases and J shed 4 bases, with 10 bases lying between them. The CDR3 bases are TGCGCCAGCAGCTTAGATTCCGCGAAAAACATTCAGTACTTC. This encodes CASSLDSAKNIQYF.

The chain links TRBV18 to TRBJ2-2, with D possibly matching TRBD1 (6 bases). This CDR3 spans 16 amino acids. The V gene lost 0 bases and the J gene lost 0 bases, with 8 bases spanning the gap. CDR1 is KGHSH and CDR2 is LQKENI in the germline V gene. For the CDR3, the DNA is TGTGCCAGCTCACCACCGGGACATTCGAACACCGGGGAGCTGTTTTTT. Translating gives CASSPPGHSNTGELFF.

The CDR3 here is CAIRAGAGRGETQYF. CDR3 nucleotide sequence: TGTGCCATACGGGCGGGGGCAGGGAGAGGGGAGACCCAGTACTTC. The rearrangement joins TRBV6-5 to TRBJ2-5, with D possibly being TRBD2 (7 bases). The CDR3 runs to 15 residues. Between the trimmed V and J ends, which lost 10 bases and 5 bases, there was a span of 23 bases. Germline loops: CDR1 MNHEY, CDR2 SVGAGI.

V usage is TRBV27 and J usage is TRBJ1-2; D is possibly TRBD1 (6 bases). This CDR3 region has 14 residues. The V gene lost 6 bases and the J gene lost 4 bases, with 15 bases spanning the gap. Germline V CDR1 and CDR2: MNHEY, SMNVEV (reference sequence). DNA of the CDR3: TGTGCCAGCAGACCGGGACAAGGGGCCTATGGCTACACCTTC. Translation: CASRPGQGAYGYTF.

The chain carries TRBV29-1 and TRBJ1-1; the D gene is possibly TRBD1 (6 bases). V was pared by 7 bases and J by 1 base, with 13 bases between. CDR3 size: 13 residues. Looked up from germline, CDR1 is SQVTM and CDR2 is ANQGSEA. CDR3 region: CSAGQTTNTEAFF. The CDR3 nucleotides read TGCAGCGCCGGACAGACGACGAACACTGAAGCTTTCTTT.